The subject of this entry is one TCR beta chain. The sample belongs to a study of blood T cells in healthy people across ages. Germline V gene data show CDR1 as MGHRA and CDR2 as YSYEKL. This CDR3 comprises 13 residues. A second PCR, run for roughly 7 to 12 cycles, used a sample-barcoded 5' primer plus a J-beta primer mix. Every cDNA molecule carried a tag from a template-switch adaptor bearing 12 random nucleotides. Sequencing of every sample gave 2.5 million or more CDR3-containing paired-end reads. TCRdb analysed the 5' RACE reads with MiXCR anew, one entry per CDR3 protein. The repertoire has more than 900,000 distinct CDR3 sequences, approximately 26% of them found once; the top ten carry around 0.75%. A further study also used this sample, focusing on T cells of mothers and their children. That source notes: No persistent microchimeric T cell clones were detected.

This TCR was sampled from a girl aged 2 to 10 in good health. Sample: blood. J is TRBJ2-5 and V is TRBV4-1; 7 nucleotides agree with TRBD2. The DNA end lines up better with TRBJ2-1; the J call may be wrong. The CDR3 sequence is CASSLVSGDEQFF. The CDR3 coding sequence is TGCGCCAGCAGCCTCGTCAGCGGGGATGAGCAGTTCTTC.